This is a list of T cell receptor beta chains from one sample in a study of T cell responses to AZD1222 COVID-19 vaccine. Repertoires were generated with immunoSEQ multiplex PCR, while TCRdb's copy carries only in-frame clones and drops some. The repertoire includes 100,000 to 150,000 clones, 70% to 90% of them detected once, and 1.5% to 2% sits in the top ten. The sample was peripheral blood, taken on day 0 of AZD1222 vaccination. These receptors were collected from an adult in good health. CDR3s include the opening cysteine and the closing phenylalanine or tryptophan. Fields, in order: V gene, clone size, D gene, J gene, CDR3 DNA, CDR3 protein. D genes are given only for firm matches. Rows give clone size only sometimes, using once, few, many, or a class for an expanded clone.

V: TRBV12-3/TRBV12-4
size: once
D: -
J: TRBJ1-2
DNA: TGTGCCAGCAGTTACGACATCTATGGCTACACCTTC
CDR3: CASSYDIYGYTF

V: TRBV5-1
size: -
D: -
J: TRBJ1-3
DNA: TGCGCCAGCAGAGGGCAACTTGATGCCGGAAACACCATATATTTT
CDR3: CASRGQLDAGNTIYF

V: TRBV7-9
size: -
D: -
J: TRBJ2-1
DNA: TGTGCCAGCAGCTTAGCGGCGGGTAGTGAGCAGTTCTTC
CDR3: CASSLAAGSEQFF

V: TRBV5-1
size: -
D: -
J: TRBJ2-1
DNA: TGCGCCAGCAGCTTCCGGGACTTAAACAATGAGCAGTTCTTC
CDR3: CASSFRDLNNEQFF

V: TRBV6-6
size: -
D: -
J: TRBJ1-5
DNA: TGTGCCAGCACGTGGGGCAGCAATCAGCCCCAGCATTTT
CDR3: CASTWGSNQPQHF

V: TRBV5-8
size: -
D: -
J: TRBJ1-3
DNA: TGTGCCAGCAGCTTGCTGTTCCCAGGGTTTACCAACACCATATATTTT
CDR3: CASSLLFPGFTNTIYF

V: TRBV5-6
size: -
D: TRBD2
J: TRBJ2-3
DNA: TGTGCCAGCAGCTCGACTAGCGGGAGCACAGATACGCAGTATTTT
CDR3: CASSSTSGSTDTQYF

V: TRBV5-1
size: -
D: -
J: TRBJ1-2
DNA: TGCGCCAGCAGTTTAATGGGGCCGGGTGTACCGGCCAACTATGGCTACACCTTC
CDR3: CASSLMGPGVPANYGYTF

V: TRBV10-3
size: -
D: TRBD2
J: TRBJ2-1
DNA: TGTGCCATCAGTTATTCCGGGACTAGCGGGGTCTACAATGAGCAGTTCTTC
CDR3: CAISYSGTSGVYNEQFF

V: TRBV27
size: -
D: -
J: TRBJ1-2
DNA: TGTGCCAGCAGTTACTCGCAGGGGAACTATGGCTACACCTTC
CDR3: CASSYSQGNYGYTF

V: TRBV5-4
size: -
D: -
J: TRBJ2-5
DNA: TGTGCCAGCAGCTTGGGGAGGGAGACCCAGTACTTC
CDR3: CASSLGRETQYF

V: TRBV7-6
size: -
D: -
J: TRBJ1-2
DNA: TGTGCCAGCAGCTCATCACCCCCATCGGGCGCGGGCTACACCTTC
CDR3: CASSSSPPSGAGYTF

V: TRBV9
size: -
D: TRBD2
J: TRBJ2-1
DNA: TGTGCCAGCAGCCCGCGACTAGCTGAGAATGAGCAGTTCTTC
CDR3: CASSPRLAENEQFF

V: TRBV7-3
size: once
D: -
J: TRBJ2-7
DNA: TGTGCCAGCAGCTCCCCCGTGTCGGGCGGCTTAAACGAGCAGTACTTC
CDR3: CASSSPVSGGLNEQYF

V: TRBV4-1
size: -
D: TRBD1
J: TRBJ1-2
DNA: TGCGCCAGCAGCAGCCCCGGACAGGCGTACTATGGCTACACCTTC
CDR3: CASSSPGQAYYGYTF

V: TRBV7-3
size: -
D: -
J: TRBJ2-7
DNA: TGTGCCAGCAGCTTAAGGTCGGGAGTGGAGTACGAGCAGTACTTC
CDR3: CASSLRSGVEYEQYF

V: TRBV19
size: -
D: TRBD2
J: TRBJ2-2
DNA: TGTGCCAGTAGTCCCGGACTAGCGGGGGGGCCGAACACCGGGGAGCTGTTTTTT
CDR3: CASSPGLAGGPNTGELFF

V: TRBV7-7
size: -
D: TRBD1
J: TRBJ2-5
DNA: TGTGCTAGCAGCTTAGGGACAGGGAGGGAGACCCAGTACTTC
CDR3: CASSLGTGRETQYF

V: TRBV10-3
size: -
D: -
J: TRBJ1-2
DNA: TGTGCCATCAGTGAGTCGGGGGGATCTAACTATGGCTACACCTTC
CDR3: CAISESGGSNYGYTF

V: TRBV27
size: -
D: TRBD2
J: TRBJ2-7
DNA: TGTGCCAGCAGTTCTCGGCGGCGGGAGAAGGGTTTAAACGAGCAGTACTTC
CDR3: CASSSRRREKGLNEQYF

V: TRBV24-1
size: -
D: -
J: TRBJ2-1
DNA: TGTGCCACCAGTGATTTGTTGGGTTCGGGCAATGAGCAGTTCTTC
CDR3: CATSDLLGSGNEQFF

V: TRBV19
size: few
D: TRBD1
J: TRBJ1-4
DNA: TGTGCCAGTAGTACCCGACAGGGGGCGGGTAATGAAAAACTGTTTTTT
CDR3: CASSTRQGAGNEKLFF

V: TRBV19
size: -
D: TRBD2
J: TRBJ2-3
DNA: TGTGCCAGTAGTATAGGTGGAGGGAGGGCAGATACGCAGTATTTT
CDR3: CASSIGGGRADTQYF

V: TRBV6-5
size: -
D: -
J: TRBJ2-5
DNA: TGTGCCAGCAGTTACGGCGGATCGTTAGAGACCCAGTACTTC
CDR3: CASSYGGSLETQYF

V: TRBV12-5
size: -
D: -
J: TRBJ1-1
DNA: TGTGCTAGTGGTTTGGTCTCGACACATGGAACGACTGAAGCTTTCTTT
CDR3: CASGLVSTHGTTEAFF

V: TRBV6-5
size: -
D: -
J: TRBJ1-1
DNA: TGTGCCAGCAGCGAGAACACTGAAGCTTTCTTT
CDR3: CASSENTEAFF

V: TRBV5-1
size: -
D: TRBD1
J: TRBJ1-2
DNA: TGCGCCAGCAGGAAAGGGGGCGTCGATGGCTACACCTTC
CDR3: CASRKGGVDGYTF

V: TRBV30
size: -
D: TRBD2
J: TRBJ2-2
DNA: TGTGCCTGGAGTACCGGGACTATCAACACCGGGGAGCTGTTTTTT
CDR3: CAWSTGTINTGELFF

V: TRBV15
size: -
D: TRBD1
J: TRBJ1-2
DNA: TGTGCCACCAGCAGAGTAGACAGGGAGTATGGCTACACCTTC
CDR3: CATSRVDREYGYTF

V: TRBV6-2/TRBV6-3
size: -
D: -
J: TRBJ2-7
DNA: TGTGCCAGCAGTTACCCGGCGGGGGCCATCTACGAGCAGTACTTC
CDR3: CASSYPAGAIYEQYF

V: TRBV10-2
size: -
D: -
J: TRBJ1-5
DNA: TGCGCCAGCAGTGGACAGACCAATCAGCCCCAGCATTTT
CDR3: CASSGQTNQPQHF